These 19 T cell receptor beta chains were sequenced from one sample in a study of PD-1 blockade in classical Hodgkin lymphoma. Sequencing used immunoSEQ multiplex PCR; TCRdb keeps in-frame clones, though not all of them. Of 95,000 to 100,000 clones in the sample, approximately 90% were seen once. Every patient was affected by relapse after autologous stem cell transplantation, while exposure to brentuximab vedotin was not uniform. Specimen: peripheral blood mononuclear cells (PBMCs), collected before the second cycle of nivolumab. The receptors derive from a human donor with classical Hodgkin lymphoma.

The J gene is TRBJ2-2, the V gene TRBV4-2, with D perhaps TRBD1 (5 bases). V gave up 1 base and J gave up 6 bases, with 9 bases separating them. Looked up from germline, CDR1 is LGHNA and CDR2 is YNFKEQ. CDR3 length equals 14 residues. CDR3 nucleotides: TGTGCCAGCAGCCAAGTCCAGGGCCCCGGGGAGCTGTTTTTT. Its protein product is CASSQVQGPGELFF.

In this sample, this clone turned up once. The rearrangement joins TRBV7-9 to TRBJ1-1; 8 nucleotides agree with TRBD1. This CDR3 region has 15 residues. Per germline, CDR1 SEHNR and CDR2 FQNEAQ (reference sequence). Trimming removed 4 bases from V and 1 base from J; junction bases left unmatched: 5. In DNA, the CDR3 is TGTGCCAGCAGCTCCCCGACAGGGGCGAACACTGAAGCTTTCTTT. Translated: CASSSPTGANTEAFF.

V and J are TRBV10-3 and TRBJ2-2; TRBD1 agrees at 7 bases. V lost 7 bases to trimming and J lost 5 bases; unmatched junction nucleotides: 7. This CDR3 spans 14 amino acids. Germline CDR1 is ENHRY and CDR2 is SYGVKD. CDR3 coding DNA: TGTGCCATCAATCGGGACAGAGTAACCGGGGAGCTGTTTTTT. Protein: CAINRDRVTGELFF.

This chain uses TRBV6-5 with TRBJ2-7; weak D call: TRBD1 (6 bases). Germline assignment: CDR1 MNHEY and CDR2 SVGAGI. This CDR3 spans 13 amino acids. The V and J ends lost 6 bases and 5 bases respectively, with 14 bases between them. The CDR3 loop is CASSITGFDEQYF. CDR3 sequence (DNA): TGTGCCAGCAGCATTACAGGGTTCGACGAGCAGTACTTC.

This clone was observed once. The J gene is TRBJ2-1, the V gene TRBV30; no clear D. The ends were cut back, 0 bases at V and 7 bases at J, with 13 bases in the middle. The germline CDR1 and CDR2 sequences are GTSNPN and SVGIG (reference sequence). This CDR3 is 14 amino acids long. The CDR3: CAWSVQPLGNEQFF. In DNA, the CDR3 is TGTGCCTGGAGTGTACAGCCCCTGGGTAATGAGCAGTTCTTC.

The chain joins TRBV15 to TRBJ2-7; 7 bases line up with TRBD1. Per germline, CDR1 LNHNV and CDR2 YYDKDF (reference sequence). The ends lost 2 bases at V and 0 bases at J; junction bases unmatched: 7. The CDR3 covers 16 residues. The CDR3 bases are TGTGCCACCAGCAGATTCTCCGGGACAGCCTCCTACGAGCAGTACTTC. This gives the protein CATSRFSGTASYEQYF.

Remarks on this clone: The sample holds other DNA sequences that translate to the same CDR3. The chain uses TRBV6-5 and TRBJ1-4, with a possible D match to TRBD1 (5 bases). V dropped 4 bases and J dropped 0 bases, with 9 bases sitting between them. Germline assignment: CDR1 MNHEY and CDR2 SVGAGI. The CDR3 is made up of 15 amino acids. The chain's CDR3 is CASSSRVATNEKLFF. The CDR3 bases are TGTGCCAGCAGTTCCAGGGTTGCAACTAATGAAAAACTGTTTTTT.

J is TRBJ2-3 and V is TRBV5-4; D ambiguous. The germline CDR1 and CDR2 sequences are SGHNT and YYREEE (reference sequence). This CDR3 contains 13 residues. V lost 0 bases and J 6 bases, leaving 8 bases between the germline ends. CDR3 in amino acids: CASSLDTGDTQYF. Written as DNA, the CDR3 is TGTGCCAGCAGCTTGGACACCGGGGATACGCAGTATTTT.

This clone appeared a single time. Additional DNA sequences in this sample encode the identical CDR3. The rearrangement links TRBV9 to TRBJ2-2; D unclear. V was clipped by 0 bases and J by 8 bases, with 8 bases between them. Germline CDR1 reads SGDLS; CDR2 reads YYNGEE. This CDR3 is built from 13 residues. CDR3 protein: CASSVGGTGELFF. Here the CDR3 DNA reads TGTGCCAGCAGCGTAGGAGGCACTGGGGAGCTGTTTTTT.

The chain couples TRBV6-1 to TRBJ2-7, with 8 bases lining up with TRBD1. Per the germline V gene, CDR1 is MNHNS and CDR2 is SASEGT. CDR3 length: 14 residues. V lost 4 bases to trimming and J lost 3 bases; unmatched junction nucleotides: 5. CDR3 region: CASSADRVDYEQYF. CDR3 sequence (DNA): TGTGCCAGCAGTGCGGACAGGGTCGACTACGAGCAGTACTTC.

The chain joins TRBV7-2 to TRBJ2-5, with a tentative D call TRBD2 (6 bases). In germline, CDR1 is SGHTA, CDR2 FQGNSA. V was shortened by 2 bases and J by 5 bases, with 15 bases between the two germline ends. CDR3 size: 15 residues. The CDR3, as DNA: TGTGCCAGCAGCTTATTGGGGGAAGGAGGGGAGACCCAGTACTTC. Amino acids: CASSLLGEGGETQYF.

V gene TRBV7-9 combines with J gene TRBJ2-3; D unclear. The CDR3 covers 17 residues. V was shortened by 5 bases and J by 0 bases, with 18 bases between the two germline ends. Germline V gene data show CDR1 as SEHNR and CDR2 as FQNEAQ (reference sequence). DNA of the CDR3: TGTGCCAGCAGCGGACGGTACAGCTCGTCTAGCACAGATACGCAGTATTTT. This sequence encodes CASSGRYSSSSTDTQYF.

In its sample, this clone was seen once. CDR3 loop: CASTGRIYGYTF. CDR3 nucleotides: TGTGCCAGTACGGGACGGATCTATGGCTACACCTTC. The chain combines TRBV19 with TRBJ1-2; possibly TRBD1 for D (5 bases). V was clipped by 7 bases and J by 4 bases, with 10 bases between them. The germline V gene encodes CDR1 LNHDA and CDR2 SQIVND (reference sequence). The CDR3 is 12 amino acids. The full variable domain, rest sourced from reference TRBV19 and TRBJ1-2, is DGGITQSPKYLFRKEGQNVTLSCEQNLNHDAMYWYRQDPGQGLRLIYYSQIVNDFQKGDIAEGYSVSREKKESFPLTVTSAQKNPTAFYLCASTGRIYGYTFGSGTRLTVV.

The genes are TRBV19 and TRBJ1-5; 12 bases are a match to TRBD1. This CDR3 has 17 amino acids. Germline V gene sequence: CDR1 LNHDA, CDR2 SQIVND (reference sequence). The J segment lost 1 base and the V segment lost 6 bases, leaving 7 bases of the junction unmatched. Here the CDR3 reads CASRGTGGVTSNQPQHF. CDR3 nucleotides: TGTGCCAGTAGAGGGACAGGGGGCGTTACAAGCAATCAGCCCCAGCATTTT.

The genes are TRBV12-5 and TRBJ2-2; 9 bases are a match to TRBD1. Germline V gene sequence: CDR1 LGHNT, CDR2 FRNRAP. This CDR3 spans 16 amino acids. Trimming removed 0 bases from V and 7 bases from J; junction bases left unmatched: 6. The CDR3 nucleotides read TGTGCTAGTGGTTTGGTACTGGACAGGGGTAGCGGGGAGCTGTTTTTT. As protein: CASGLVLDRGSGELFF. The full variable domain, its missing parts supplied by reference TRBV12-5 and TRBJ2-2, is DARVTQTPRHKVTEMGQEVTMRCQPILGHNTVFWYRQTMMQGLELLAYFRNRAPLDDSGMPKDRFSAEMPDATLATLKIQPSEPRDSAVYFCASGLVLDRGSGELFFGEGSRLTVL.

The chain has TRBV29-1 and TRBJ1-4; TRBD1 matches at 10 bases. Trimming cost V 5 bases and J 6 bases; bases outside gene matches: 3. Germline loops: CDR1 SQVTM, CDR2 ANQGSEA. The CDR3 has 13 amino acids. The chain's CDR3 is CSVHGTGDEKLFF. The CDR3 DNA reads TGCAGCGTTCACGGGACAGGGGATGAAAAACTGTTTTTT. The full variable domain, rest sourced from reference TRBV29-1 and TRBJ1-4, is SAVISQKPSRDICQRGTSLTIQCQVDSQVTMMFWYRQQPGQSLTLIATANQGSEATYESGFVIDKFPISRPNLTFSTLTVSNMSPEDSSIYLCSVHGTGDEKLFFGSGTQLSVL.

The chain combines TRBV4-2 with TRBJ1-1, with D possibly matching TRBD1 (6 bases). Deletions cut 0 bases from V and 9 bases from J, with 14 bases between. The CDR3 extends over 14 amino acids. Germline V gene lookup returns CDR1 LGHNA and CDR2 YNFKEQ. CDR3 sequence: CASSQDGQGLKAFF. The CDR3 DNA reads as TGTGCCAGCAGCCAAGATGGTCAGGGGTTAAAAGCTTTCTTT.

This chain uses TRBV6-7 with TRBJ1-2, with 8 nucleotides matching TRBD1. TRBV6-7 is reported as an ORF; its role is uncertain. CDR3 length: 20 amino acids. Trimming took 6 bases from V and 7 from J; bases not matched to a gene: 28. CDR3 amino acids: CASSLILGSGTGGDSFGYTF. CDR3 nucleotide sequence: TGTGCCAGCAGCTTGATCTTAGGCTCCGGTACAGGGGGTGACTCTTTTGGCTACACCTTC.

The chain links TRBV6-5 to TRBJ2-7; D may be TRBD1 or TRBD2 (5 bases each). The CDR3 spans 14 residues. Trimming removed 5 bases at V and 7 bases at J, with 18 bases between. Germline CDR1 is MNHEY and CDR2 is SVGAGI. CDR3 bases: TGTGCCAGCAGTCAAAACCTCGGGACGGGGGAGCAGTACTTC. It specifies CASSQNLGTGEQYF.